The 8 T cell receptor beta chains in this list originate from one sample, sequenced in a study of shared clonotypes between healthy human individuals. Clones were sequenced by immunoSEQ multiplex PCR, and TCRdb holds only the in-frame ones, with some missing. The sample carries roughly 2,300,000 clones, roughly 92% recorded once. The sample was naive CD4+ T cells from PBMCs. Subset indicated: CD45RA+ positively selected. These receptors were collected from a man aged 18 to 29 in good health. Some clones in this sample may be carry-over from other donors' samples.

This clone was found once. Other DNA sequences within the sample encode an identical CDR3. This chain links TRBV5-1 with TRBJ2-3, with 8 positions matching TRBD2. V lost 4 bases and J lost 4; bases outside the gene matches: 5. The CDR3 is 14 residues long. Germline V gives CDR1 SGHRS, CDR2 YFSETQ. CDR3 nucleotides: TGCGCCAGCAGCCCCGCAGCGGGGGCAGATACGCAGTATTTT. The encoded protein is CASSPAAGADTQYF.

The chain is built from TRBV5-4 and TRBJ2-1, with D hard to call. Germline values: CDR1 SGHNT, CDR2 YYREEE (reference sequence). Trimming pared 0 bases from V and 3 bases from J, leaving 10 bases between. The CDR3 covers 15 residues. The CDR3 is CASSLGPEHYNEQFF. The CDR3, as DNA: TGTGCCAGCAGCTTGGGGCCAGAACACTACAATGAGCAGTTCTTC.

In the case of this clone: The same CDR3 is also encoded by other DNA sequences in this sample. The CDR3 protein is CASSYAGTANTGELFF. CDR3 coding DNA: TGTGCCAGCAGTTACGCTGGGACGGCGAACACCGGGGAGCTGTTTTTT. The chain uses TRBV6-6 and TRBJ2-2; D tentatively fits TRBD1 or TRBD2 (5 bases each). The CDR3 is made up of 16 amino acids. V was shortened by 2 bases and J by 0 bases, with 10 bases between the two germline ends. Germline loops: CDR1 MNHNY, CDR2 SVGAGI (reference sequence).

The V and J genes are TRBV6-6 and TRBJ1-4; maybe TRBD1 (6 bases). Trimming left V 2 bases short and J 0 bases short, with 10 bases between. Germline CDR1 and CDR2: MNHNY and SVGAGI (reference sequence). The CDR3 is 16 residues long. This chain's CDR3 is CASSYPQGPTNEKLFF. The CDR3 region has the DNA TGTGCCAGCAGTTACCCACAGGGTCCAACTAATGAAAAACTGTTTTTT.

The chain recombines TRBV28 with TRBJ1-2; D is perhaps TRBD1 (6 bases). With 5 bases removed from V and 3 bases from J, the gap between germline ends came to 10 bases. The CDR3 spans 13 residues. Looked up from germline, CDR1 is MDHEN and CDR2 is SYDVKM. Written as DNA, the CDR3 is TGTGCCAGCAGTATGTGGACAGACTATGGCTACACCTTC. Amino acids: CASSMWTDYGYTF.

The genes are TRBV19 and TRBJ2-1, with TRBD1 matching 7 bases. The germline V gene encodes CDR1 LNHDA and CDR2 SQIVND (reference sequence). The V segment lost 5 bases and the J segment 6 bases; nucleotides outside the gene matches: 10. The CDR3 is 15 amino acids. CDR3 coding DNA: TGTGCCAGTAGTCCACCAAGGGGGACAGTCAATGAGCAGTTCTTC. It yields the protein CASSPPRGTVNEQFF.

This chain connects TRBV7-9 to TRBJ2-7; D gene ambiguous. CDR3 size: 16 residues. Germline CDR1 is SEHNR and CDR2 is FQNEAQ (reference sequence). Trimming removed 3 bases at V and 1 base at J, with 16 bases between. The CDR3 here is CASSFDIFSVSYEQYF. The CDR3 nucleotides are TGTGCCAGCAGCTTCGATATTTTTTCGGTGTCCTACGAGCAGTACTTC. Filled out from reference TRBV7-9 and TRBJ2-7, the complete variable domain reads DTGVSQNPRHKITKRGQNVTFRCDPISEHNRLYWYRQTLGQGPEFLTYFQNEAQLEKSRLLSDRFSAERPKGSFSTLEIQRTEQGDSAMYLCASSFDIFSVSYEQYFGPGTRLTVT.

The chain uses TRBV9 and TRBJ1-3, with 7 bases that match TRBD1. V shed 1 base and J 10 bases; nucleotides not matched to a gene: 5. CDR3 size: 13 residues. Germline loops: CDR1 SGDLS, CDR2 YYNGEE. The CDR3 nucleotides are TGTGCCAGCAGCGTAACAGGGGCAGGGACCATATATTTT. It encodes CASSVTGAGTIYF.